Sequencing of this T cell receptor beta chain was carried out in a study of T cell responses to AZD1222 COVID-19 vaccine. This CDR3 region has 13 residues. V was trimmed by 8 bases and J by 4 bases, leaving 14 bases between them. This table comes from immunoSEQ multiplex PCR, and its TCRdb copy is limited to in-frame clones, with some not included. The repertoire holds 100,000 to 150,000 clones, with 70% to 90% as singletons. The sample consisted of peripheral blood, taken 28 days after the second AZD1222 dose. The chain recombines TRBV12-3 or TRBV12-4 with TRBJ1-1; perhaps TRBD1 as D (6 bases). The sequence was obtained from an adult who received the AZD1222 COVID-19 vaccine. CDR3 nucleotides: TGTGCCAGCGGGGGGCGCGAGGGCACTGAAGCTTTCTTT. Residues: CASGGREGTEAFF.